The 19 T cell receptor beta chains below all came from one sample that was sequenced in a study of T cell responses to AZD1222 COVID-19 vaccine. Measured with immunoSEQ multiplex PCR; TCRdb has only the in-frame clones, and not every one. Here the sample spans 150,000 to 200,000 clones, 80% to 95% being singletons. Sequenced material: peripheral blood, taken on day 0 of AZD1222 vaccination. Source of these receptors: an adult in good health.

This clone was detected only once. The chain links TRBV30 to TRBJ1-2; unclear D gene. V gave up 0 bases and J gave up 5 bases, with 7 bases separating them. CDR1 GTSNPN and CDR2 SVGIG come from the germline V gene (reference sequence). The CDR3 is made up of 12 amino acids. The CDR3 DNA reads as TGTGCCTGGAGTGTACAAGGGTATGGCTACACCTTC. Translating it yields CAWSVQGYGYTF. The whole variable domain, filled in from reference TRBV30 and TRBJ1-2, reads SQTIHQWPATLVQPVGSPLSLECTVEGTSNPNLYWYRQAAGRGLQLLFYSVGIGQISSEVPQNLSASRPQDRQFILSSKKLLLSDSGFYLCAWSVQGYGYTFGSGTRLTVV.

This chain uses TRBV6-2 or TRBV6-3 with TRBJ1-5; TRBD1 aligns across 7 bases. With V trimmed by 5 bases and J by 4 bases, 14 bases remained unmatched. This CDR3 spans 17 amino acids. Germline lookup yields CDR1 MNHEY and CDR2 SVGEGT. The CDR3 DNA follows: TGTGCCAGCAGTCCCCGGACAGGACCCGAGTTAAATCAGCCCCAGCATTTT. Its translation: CASSPRTGPELNQPQHF.

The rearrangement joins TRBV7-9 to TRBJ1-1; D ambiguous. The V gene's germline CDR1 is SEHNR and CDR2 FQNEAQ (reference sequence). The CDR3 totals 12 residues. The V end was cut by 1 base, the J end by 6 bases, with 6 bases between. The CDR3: CASSLVLAEAFF. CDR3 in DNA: TGTGCCAGCAGCTTAGTATTGGCTGAAGCTTTCTTT.

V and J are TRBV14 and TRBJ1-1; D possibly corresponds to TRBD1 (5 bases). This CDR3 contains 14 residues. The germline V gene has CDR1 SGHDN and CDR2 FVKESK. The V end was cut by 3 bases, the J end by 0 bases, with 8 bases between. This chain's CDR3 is CASSHTGMNTEAFF. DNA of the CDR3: TGTGCCAGCAGCCACACAGGTATGAACACTGAAGCTTTCTTT.

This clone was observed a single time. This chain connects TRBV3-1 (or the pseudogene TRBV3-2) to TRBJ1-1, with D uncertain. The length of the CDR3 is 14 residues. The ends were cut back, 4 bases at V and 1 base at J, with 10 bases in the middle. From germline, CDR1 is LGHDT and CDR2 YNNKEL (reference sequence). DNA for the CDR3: TGTGCCAGCAGCCCCCCCCACAGGAACACTGAAGCTTTCTTT. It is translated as CASSPPHRNTEAFF.

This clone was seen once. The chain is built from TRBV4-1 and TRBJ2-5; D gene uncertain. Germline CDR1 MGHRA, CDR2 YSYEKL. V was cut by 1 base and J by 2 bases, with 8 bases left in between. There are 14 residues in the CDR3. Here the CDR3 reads CASSQGFSQETQYF. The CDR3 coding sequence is TGCGCCAGCAGCCAAGGTTTCAGTCAAGAGACCCAGTACTTC.

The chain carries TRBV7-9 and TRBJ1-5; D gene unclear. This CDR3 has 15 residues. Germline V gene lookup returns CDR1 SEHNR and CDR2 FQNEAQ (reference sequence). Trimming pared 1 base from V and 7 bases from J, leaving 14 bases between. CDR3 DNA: TGTGCCAGCAGCTTAGGATTACACGAGGGACAGCCCCAGCATTTT. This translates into CASSLGLHEGQPQHF.

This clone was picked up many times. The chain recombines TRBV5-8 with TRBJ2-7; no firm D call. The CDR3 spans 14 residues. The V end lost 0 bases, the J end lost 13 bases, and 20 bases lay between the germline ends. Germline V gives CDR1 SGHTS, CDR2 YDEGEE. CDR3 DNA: TGTGCCAGCAGCTTGGCCCCTACTGCCACCCTGCTCTACTTC. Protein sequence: CASSLAPTATLLYF.

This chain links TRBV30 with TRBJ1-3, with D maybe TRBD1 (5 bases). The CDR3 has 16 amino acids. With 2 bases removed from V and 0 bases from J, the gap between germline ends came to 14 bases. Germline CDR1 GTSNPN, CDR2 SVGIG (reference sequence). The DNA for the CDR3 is TGTGCCTGGAGTAGGGACTTTCTGAGCTCTGGAAACACCATATATTTT. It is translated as CAWSRDFLSSGNTIYF.

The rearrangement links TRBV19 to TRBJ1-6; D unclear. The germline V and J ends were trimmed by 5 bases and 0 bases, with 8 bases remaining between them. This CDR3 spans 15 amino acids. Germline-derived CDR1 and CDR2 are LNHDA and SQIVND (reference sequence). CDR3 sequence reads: CASSLLSSYNSPLHF. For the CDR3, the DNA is TGTGCCAGTAGTTTGCTGAGCTCCTATAATTCACCCCTCCACTTT.

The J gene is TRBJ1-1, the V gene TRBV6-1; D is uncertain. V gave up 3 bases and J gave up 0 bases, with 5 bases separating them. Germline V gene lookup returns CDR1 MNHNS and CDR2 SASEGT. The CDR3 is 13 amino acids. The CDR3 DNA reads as TGTGCCAGCAGTGACAGTATGAACACTGAAGCTTTCTTT. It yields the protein CASSDSMNTEAFF.

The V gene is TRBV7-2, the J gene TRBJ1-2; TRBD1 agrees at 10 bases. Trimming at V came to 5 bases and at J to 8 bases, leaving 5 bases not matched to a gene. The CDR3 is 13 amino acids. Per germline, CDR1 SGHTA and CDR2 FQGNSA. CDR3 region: CASSLTGGWGYTF. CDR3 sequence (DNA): TGTGCCAGCAGCCTGACAGGGGGCTGGGGCTACACCTTC.

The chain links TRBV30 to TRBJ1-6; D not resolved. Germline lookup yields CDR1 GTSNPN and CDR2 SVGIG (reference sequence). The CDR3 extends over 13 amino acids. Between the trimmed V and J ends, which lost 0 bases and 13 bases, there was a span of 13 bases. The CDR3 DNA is TGTGCCTGGAGTGTGTTTCTACTTACCCCCCTCCACTTT. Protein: CAWSVFLLTPLHF.

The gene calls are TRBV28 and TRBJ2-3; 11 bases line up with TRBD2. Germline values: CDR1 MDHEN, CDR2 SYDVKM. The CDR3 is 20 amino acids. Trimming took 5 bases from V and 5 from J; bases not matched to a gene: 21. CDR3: CASSTTGLASGRRRGDTQYF. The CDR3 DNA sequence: TGTGCCAGCAGTACTACAGGGTTGGCTAGCGGGAGGAGGCGGGGAGATACGCAGTATTTT.

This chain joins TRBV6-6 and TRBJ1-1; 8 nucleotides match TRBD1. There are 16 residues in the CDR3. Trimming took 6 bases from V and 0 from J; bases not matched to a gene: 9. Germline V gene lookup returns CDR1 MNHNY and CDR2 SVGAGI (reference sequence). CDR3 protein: CASSPGQATMNTEAFF. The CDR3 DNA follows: TGTGCCAGCAGCCCGGGACAGGCGACCATGAACACTGAAGCTTTCTTT.

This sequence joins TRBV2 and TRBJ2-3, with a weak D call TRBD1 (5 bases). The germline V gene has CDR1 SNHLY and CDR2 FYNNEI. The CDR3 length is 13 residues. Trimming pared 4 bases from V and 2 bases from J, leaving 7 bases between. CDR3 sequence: CASSGTSTDTQYF. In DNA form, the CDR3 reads TGTGCCAGCAGTGGGACATCCACAGATACGCAGTATTTT.

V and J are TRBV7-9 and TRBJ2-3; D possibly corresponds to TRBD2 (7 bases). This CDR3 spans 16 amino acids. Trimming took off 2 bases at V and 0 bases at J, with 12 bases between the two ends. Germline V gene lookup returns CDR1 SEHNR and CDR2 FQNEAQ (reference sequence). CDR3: CASSLLAGASTDTQYF. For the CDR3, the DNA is TGTGCCAGCAGCTTACTGGCGGGGGCAAGCACAGATACGCAGTATTTT.

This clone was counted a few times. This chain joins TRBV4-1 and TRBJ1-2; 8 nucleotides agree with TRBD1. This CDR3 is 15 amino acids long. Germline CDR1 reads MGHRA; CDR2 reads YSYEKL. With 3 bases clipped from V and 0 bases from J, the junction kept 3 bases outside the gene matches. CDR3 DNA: TGCGCCAGCAGCCAGGGACAGGTGTCTAACTATGGCTACACCTTC. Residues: CASSQGQVSNYGYTF.

CDR3 residues: CASINRAYEQYF. As DNA, the CDR3 is TGTGCCAGCATCAACAGGGCCTACGAGCAGTACTTC. The genes are TRBV2 and TRBJ2-7, with a possible D match to TRBD1 (6 bases). V lost 7 bases and J 2 bases, leaving 9 bases between the germline ends. There are 12 residues in the CDR3. Germline CDR1 SNHLY, CDR2 FYNNEI.